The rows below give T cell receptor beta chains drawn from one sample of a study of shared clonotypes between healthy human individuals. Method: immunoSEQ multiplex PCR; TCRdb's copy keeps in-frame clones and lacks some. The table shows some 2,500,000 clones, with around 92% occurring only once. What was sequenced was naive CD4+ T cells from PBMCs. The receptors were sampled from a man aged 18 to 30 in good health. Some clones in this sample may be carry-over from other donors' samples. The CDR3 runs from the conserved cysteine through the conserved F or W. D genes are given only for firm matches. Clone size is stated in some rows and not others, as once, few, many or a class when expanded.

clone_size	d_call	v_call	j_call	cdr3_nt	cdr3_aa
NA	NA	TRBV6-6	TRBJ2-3	TGTGCCAGCAGTTTGACAGGCACAGATACGCAGTATTTT	CASSLTGTDTQYF
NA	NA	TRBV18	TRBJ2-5	TGTGCCAGCTCACCACCTCGGGGAGGGGGAGATCAAGAGACCCAGTACTTC	CASSPPRGGGDQETQYF
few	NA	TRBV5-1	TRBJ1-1	TGCGCCAGCAGCTTGGCCTTAGGCAGTGAAGCTTTCTTT	CASSLALGSEAFF
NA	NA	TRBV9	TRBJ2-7	TGTGCCAGCAGCGTAGACGGACTCCGGAACGAGCAGTACTTC	CASSVDGLRNEQYF
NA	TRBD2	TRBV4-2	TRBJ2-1	TGTGCCAGCAGCCAAGGTTTGCCCGGGACTAGCGGGAGAAATGAGCAGTTCTTC	CASSQGLPGTSGRNEQFF
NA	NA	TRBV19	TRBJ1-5	TGTGCCAGTAGTATAGTTTGGGGGGATCAGCCCCAGCATTTT	CASSIVWGDQPQHF
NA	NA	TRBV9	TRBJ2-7	TGTGCCAGCAGCCCCCGGGCCCATCTTTCCTACGAGCAGTACTTC	CASSPRAHLSYEQYF
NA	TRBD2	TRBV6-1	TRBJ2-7	TGTGCCAATCAAGGGGGACTAGCGGCAGTTTACGAGCAGTACTTC	CANQGGLAAVYEQYF
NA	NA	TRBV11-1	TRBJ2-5	TGTGCCAGCAGGGTCGGGGAGACCCAGTACTTC	CASRVGETQYF
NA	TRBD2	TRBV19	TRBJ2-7	TGTGCCAGTAGTATAGGGAGCGGGATGATTTACGAGCAGTACTTC	CASSIGSGMIYEQYF
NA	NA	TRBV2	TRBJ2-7	TGTGCCAGCAGTGGTTCGTACGAGCAGTACTTC	CASSGSYEQYF
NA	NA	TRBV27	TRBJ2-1	TGTGCCAGCACTCCATGGACAGAATATGGGAATGAGCAGTTCTTC	CASTPWTEYGNEQFF
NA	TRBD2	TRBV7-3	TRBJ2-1	TGTGCCAGCAGCTTCGCTGGCTCTAGCGGGTACAATGAGCAGTTCTTC	CASSFAGSSGYNEQFF
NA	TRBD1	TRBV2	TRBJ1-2	TGTGCCAGCAGCCTATATCCGACAGGGATCTATGGCTACACCTTC	CASSLYPTGIYGYTF
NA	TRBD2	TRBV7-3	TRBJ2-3	TGTGCCAGCAGCTTAATTCCTAGCGGACTCACAGATACGCAGTATTTT	CASSLIPSGLTDTQYF
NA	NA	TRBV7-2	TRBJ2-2	TGTGCCAGCAGCTTAGTGTTGGGCCACCCGGATGGGGAGCTGTTTTTT	CASSLVLGHPDGELFF